The 11 T cell receptor beta chains below were found in one sample sequenced in a study of T cell clones after liver transplantation. Sequenced by immunoSEQ multiplex PCR; TCRdb stores in-frame clones only, minus some. The repertoire holds roughly 80,000 clones, with 82% as singletons. The starting material was CD4+ T cells from blood, obtained almost 47 months after liver transplant. The receptors originated from a human patient who received a liver transplant. These T cells may partly come from the graft donor.

The rearrangement uses TRBV14 and TRBJ1-6; D remains unclear. The CDR3 is 15 residues long. The germline V and J ends were trimmed by 0 bases and 9 bases, with 12 bases remaining between them. From germline, CDR1 is SGHDN and CDR2 FVKESK. CDR3 DNA: TGTGCCAGCAGCCAAGAAAAGGGTGTAGGTTCACCCCTCCACTTT. It yields the protein CASSQEKGVGSPLHF.

The chain joins TRBV5-1 to TRBJ2-5; D not certain. This CDR3 contains 14 residues. Trimming pared 0 bases from V and 1 base from J, leaving 7 bases between. Germline V gene sequence: CDR1 SGHRS, CDR2 YFSETQ. The DNA of the CDR3 is TGCGCCAGCAGCTTGGCGGCACCCCAAGAGACCCAGTACTTC. This codes for CASSLAAPQETQYF. The full variable domain, rest sourced from reference TRBV5-1 and TRBJ2-5, is KAGVTQTPRYLIKTRGQQVTLSCSPISGHRSVSWYQQTPGQGLQFLFEYFSETQRNKGNFPGRFSGRQFSNSRSEMNVSTLELGDSALYLCASSLAAPQETQYFGPGTRLLVL.

This chain uses TRBV29-1 with TRBJ1-3, with unresolved D. The CDR3 is 15 residues long. V lost 4 bases to trimming and J lost 4 bases, with 17 bases between them. Germline loops: CDR1 SQVTM, CDR2 ANQGSEA. The CDR3 sequence is CSVGNLDPSGNTIYF. The CDR3 DNA follows: TGCAGCGTTGGAAATTTGGACCCCTCGGGAAACACCATATATTTT. Looking up the rest from reference TRBV29-1 and TRBJ1-3 gives the full variable domain: SAVISQKPSRDICQRGTSLTIQCQVDSQVTMMFWYRQQPGQSLTLIATANQGSEATYESGFVIDKFPISRPNLTFSTLTVSNMSPEDSSIYLCSVGNLDPSGNTIYFGEGSWLTVV.

J is TRBJ2-1 and V is TRBV5-1; 13 bases are a match to TRBD2. This CDR3 contains 16 residues. Trimming at V came to 5 bases and at J to 4 bases, leaving 6 bases not matched to a gene. Germline CDR1 reads SGHRS; CDR2 reads YFSETQ. The CDR3 DNA is TGCGCCAGCAGTCCCCAGGGACTAGCGGGATACAATGAGCAGTTCTTC. Its protein product is CASSPQGLAGYNEQFF.

This clone was recorded only once. The CDR3 is CASSPSERNEQFF. The DNA of the CDR3 is TGTGCCAGCAGCCCTTCGGAGCGCAATGAGCAGTTCTTC. The gene calls are TRBV7-3 and TRBJ2-1; D not resolved. Germline V gene lookup returns CDR1 SGHTA and CDR2 FQGTGA. V was shortened by 5 bases and J by 6 bases, with 11 bases between the two germline ends. The CDR3 extends over 13 amino acids.

The chain carries TRBV7-9 and TRBJ1-1; D unresolved. Deletions cut 1 base from V and 1 base from J, with 10 bases between. Germline loops: CDR1 SEHNR, CDR2 FQNEAQ (reference sequence). This CDR3 is built from 15 residues. The CDR3 DNA follows: TGTGCCAGCAGCTTAGTGGAAGGACGGAACACTGAAGCTTTCTTT. Protein product: CASSLVEGRNTEAFF.

The chain links TRBV29-1 to TRBJ1-1, with a tentative D call TRBD1 (5 bases). Looked up from germline, CDR1 is SQVTM and CDR2 is ANQGSEA. This CDR3 spans 13 amino acids. Deletions cut 5 bases from V and 0 bases from J, with 10 bases between. The CDR3 region is CSVRGRLNTEAFF. The CDR3 DNA reads as TGCAGCGTTAGGGGCAGGTTGAACACTGAAGCTTTCTTT.

The rearrangement uses TRBV11-2 and TRBJ2-1; 11 bases are shared with TRBD2. Germline V gene lookup returns CDR1 SGHAT and CDR2 FQNNGV. The ends lost 0 bases at V and 4 bases at J; junction bases unmatched: 2. The CDR3 is made up of 16 amino acids. The CDR3 nucleotides are TGTGCCAGCAGCTTAGAACTAGCGGGGGTATACAATGAGCAGTTCTTC. Translating it yields CASSLELAGVYNEQFF.

V usage is TRBV4-1 and J usage is TRBJ2-7; D call uncertain. V shed 4 bases and J shed 3 bases, with 16 bases lying between them. Per the germline V gene, CDR1 is MGHRA and CDR2 is YSYEKL. This CDR3 region has 15 residues. The CDR3 region is CASSLAARFDYEQYF. In DNA form, the CDR3 reads TGCGCCAGCAGCCTAGCAGCTAGATTTGACTACGAGCAGTACTTC.

Details on this clone: Other nucleotide sequences from this sample produce the same CDR3. The rearrangement joins TRBV5-1 to TRBJ2-5; D unresolved. V lost 4 bases, J lost 2 bases, and 3 bases lay in between. The germline V gene has CDR1 SGHRS and CDR2 YFSETQ. CDR3 length: 11 residues. The CDR3 DNA reads TGCGCCAGCAGCCTGCAAGAGACCCAGTACTTC. It encodes CASSLQETQYF.

The rearrangement joins TRBV10-3 to TRBJ2-3, with D possibly being TRBD2 (6 bases). CDR1 is ENHRY, CDR2 SYGVKD, per germline. V dropped 6 bases and J dropped 0 bases, with 10 bases sitting between them. CDR3 length: 14 amino acids. This chain's CDR3 is CAISPGTSTDTQYF. The CDR3 region has the DNA TGTGCCATCAGCCCCGGGACTAGCACAGATACGCAGTATTTT.